The 3 T cell receptor beta chains reported below all come from one sample, sequenced in a study of T cell repertoires in cytomegalovirus infection. TCRdb re-called the reads with MiXCR, one entry per CDR3 protein. The sample has some 400,000 distinct CDR3 sequences, roughly a third seen once; the top ten hold roughly an eighth. The sequenced sample consisted of PBMCs. These receptors all stem from a human donor in good health (CMV status not recorded). Some clones in this sample may be carry-over from other donors' samples.

The chain uses TRBV6-1 and TRBJ1-1; D unresolved. CDR3 length: 16 amino acids. V lost 7 bases and J lost 0, with 18 bases in between. The germline V gene encodes CDR1 MNHNS and CDR2 SASEGT. As DNA, the CDR3 is TGTGCCAGCATTAGGGAGGGAGCGGTCATGAACACTGAAGCTTTCTTT. This translates into CASIREGAVMNTEAFF.

This clonotype was recorded at least ten times. This chain links TRBV7-2 with TRBJ2-5; the match to TRBD2 covers 8 bases. The CDR3 loop spans 14 amino acids. CDR1 and CDR2 from the germline V gene are SGHTA and FQGNSA. With 4 bases clipped from V and 5 bases from J, the junction kept 6 bases outside the gene matches. The CDR3 spells CASSYRGGGETQYF. The CDR3 region has the DNA TGTGCCAGCAGCTACCGGGGGGGAGGCGAGACCCAGTACTTC. Supplemented by reference TRBV7-2 and TRBJ2-5, the full variable domain reads GAGVSQSPSNKVTEKGKDVELRCDPISGHTALYWYRQSLGQGLEFLIYFQGNSAPDKSGLPSDRFSAERTGGSVSTLTIQRTQQEDSAVYLCASSYRGGGETQYFGPGTRLLVL.

V is TRBV4-3 and J is TRBJ2-7, with TRBD1 identical over 9 bases. Per the germline V gene, CDR1 is LGHNA and CDR2 is YSLEER. The CDR3 sequence is 16 residues long. The J segment lost 5 bases and the V segment lost 0 bases, leaving 8 bases of the junction unmatched. CDR3 in DNA: TGCGCCAGCAGCCAAGATGAAGGGACAGGGTGGAACGAGCAGTACTTC. Its protein is CASSQDEGTGWNEQYF.